Reported below is one TCR beta chain. The antigen this receptor binds is unknown. Base-call qualities are not available, and no considerably larger clone is one nucleotide away. This CDR3 is also generated by other DNA sequences in the sample. This sample stems from a study of blood T cell repertoires in COVID-19 (TCRdb year 2020). About the study as a whole: Samples covering the acute and convalescent phases of COVID-19 were provided by collaborators in the United States, Italy and Spain. Where available, HLA class I and class II types were taken from metadata supplied by the sample provider and were not determined by assay-based typing. The repertoires were made available in a free public database intended to serve as a resource for research on the immune response to SARS-CoV-2. The prospective study material was composed of cDNA or gDNA derived from T cells, B-cell-depleted T cells, or PBMCs. Sample metadata almost always included a de-identified subject ID, COVID-19 status, age in years and sex. Samples came from the ongoing ImmuneRACE study (first 160 participants) plus 1,254 subjects from 6 global collaborators. Subjects who had been exposed to COVID-19, were actively infected with it, or had recovered from it provided the deeply sampled blood TCRbeta repertoires that made up the dataset.

Participants in the prospective study were aged about 18 to 95 years, lived in about two dozen United States geographic areas, and enrolled through a virtual design. To assign participants to cohorts, the prospective study relied on clinical history that participants themselves reported in a screening survey and a study questionnaire. Recovered participants in ImmuneRACE Cohort 3 were defined as having two consecutive negative NP/OP PCR tests, clearance from a healthcare professional, or resolution of symptoms. In the prospective study, mobile phlebotomists collected whole blood, serum and a nasopharyngeal or oropharyngeal swab from each participant. Participants in the prospective study had the option to provide additional blood draws and questionnaires over a roughly 2-month period. Before DNA extraction, prospective study blood samples were shipped either frozen or at room temperature. General findings and caveats noted by the study authors: The quantity of clinical and demographic metadata differed by source and by participant and was supplied without curation.

Unmatched junction bases come to 2, with V trimmed by 2 bases and J by 0 bases. There are 15 amino acids in the CDR3, from cysteine to phenylalanine inclusive. The only DNA kept is the CDR3, 45 bases in frame from the first base. The germline V gene yields MNHNS for CDR1 and SASEGT for CDR2. TCRbeta CDR3 regions were amplified from genomic DNA by means of the immunoSEQ Assay, a bias-controlled multiplex PCR. As for the authors' bioinformatics: The number of nucleated cells in each sample was estimated from the amplification of reference gene primers within the assay. To quantify the absolute abundance of each unique TCRbeta CDR3 rearrangement, sequence reads were collapsed and filtered. For each sample, productive Simpson clonality was calculated as the square root of Simpson's diversity index over productive rearrangements. TCRdb took this table from immuneACCESS and kept in-frame rearrangements with V and J called. Such tables lack part of the clones; where checked against another copy, unresolved V genes explain under half of the gap, and the rest is unexplained. V, J and clone size are those of that table, while D and trimming were read from the DNA. This sample gives 170,000 or so clones in total; about 90% of them show up just once. Jointly, the top ten make up roughly 7.3% of the sample.

Sequenced sample: PBMCs or T cells enriched from blood (not recorded which). The TCR originated in a woman in her forties or fifties who had recovered from COVID-19. The sequence links TRBV6-1 to TRBJ2-7, with 9 bases in between that match TRBD1. The CDR3 in this case is CASSEPGQGSYEQYF. In nucleotide form, the sequence is TGTGCCAGCAGTGAACCGGGACAGGGCTCCTACGAGCAGTACTTC.